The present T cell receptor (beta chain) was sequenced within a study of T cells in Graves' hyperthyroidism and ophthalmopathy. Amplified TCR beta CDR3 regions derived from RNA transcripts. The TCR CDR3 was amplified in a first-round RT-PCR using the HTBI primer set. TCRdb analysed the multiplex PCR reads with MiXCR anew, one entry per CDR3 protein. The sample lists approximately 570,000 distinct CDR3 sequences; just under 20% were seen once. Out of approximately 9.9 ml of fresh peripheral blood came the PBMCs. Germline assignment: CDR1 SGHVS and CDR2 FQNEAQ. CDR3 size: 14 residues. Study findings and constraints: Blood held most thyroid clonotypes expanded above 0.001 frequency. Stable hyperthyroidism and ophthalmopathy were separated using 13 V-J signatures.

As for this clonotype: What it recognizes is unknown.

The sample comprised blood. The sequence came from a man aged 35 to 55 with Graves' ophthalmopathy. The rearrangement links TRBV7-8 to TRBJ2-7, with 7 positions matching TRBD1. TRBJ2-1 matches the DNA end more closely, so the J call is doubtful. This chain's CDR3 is CASSPRDSYYEQFF. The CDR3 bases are TGTGCCAGCAGCCCCCGGGACAGTTACTACGAGCAGTTCTTC.